These T cell receptor beta chains were read from a single sample in a study of T cell changes during pregnancy in multiple sclerosis. The table came from immunoSEQ multiplex PCR; TCRdb's copy has only in-frame clones and leaves some out. The table shows about 39,000 clones, with approximately 81% occurring only once. Sequences were derived from CD4+ T cells from peripheral blood mononuclear cells, sampled before pregnancy. These receptor sequences come from a female donor with multiple sclerosis, enrolled in a pregnancy study. Each CDR3 is given with its conserved first and last residue. A D gene is named only where the DNA matches it firmly. Not all rows give a size; the values are once, few, many and, for expanded clones, a class.

j_call d_call clone_size v_call cdr3_nt cdr3_aa
TRBJ1-1 TRBD1 NA TRBV5-5 TGTGCCAGCAGCTTCGGGACAGAGAACACTGAAGCTTTCTTT CASSFGTENTEAFF
TRBJ1-2 NA NA TRBV6-1 TGTGCCAGCAGCGTCACGGGACAACACAAAGGGGGCTACACCTTC CASSVTGQHKGGYTF
TRBJ1-2 NA NA TRBV6-6 TGTGCCAGCAGTTACTCGCAGACAGCCTCTCACACCTTC CASSYSQTASHTF
TRBJ2-7 TRBD1 NA TRBV2 TGTGCCAGCAAGAGGGCGGCGGACAGGGCATACGAGCAGTACTTC CASKRAADRAYEQYF
TRBJ2-1 NA NA TRBV11-2 TGTGCCAGCAGCGCATACAAGTACAATGAGCAGTTCTTC CASSAYKYNEQFF
TRBJ2-2 TRBD2 once TRBV5-1 TGCGCCAGCAGCTTCGGGGGGATCGACACCGGGGAGCTGTTTTTT CASSFGGIDTGELFF
TRBJ2-2 NA NA TRBV28 TGTGCCAGCACTCCGTTATTTGGGGAGCTGTTTTTT CASTPLFGELFF
TRBJ1-2 NA NA TRBV29-1 TGCAGCGTTGAAAACAGGCGGAGCGTCTATGGCTACACCTTC CSVENRRSVYGYTF
TRBJ2-2 NA NA TRBV7-9 TGTGCCAGCAGTGGTACAGGGCCATCGAGCACCGGGGAGCTGTTTTTT CASSGTGPSSTGELFF
TRBJ2-7 TRBD1 NA TRBV29-1 TGCAGCGTGAGCAGGGGGCTTTACGAGCAGTACTTC CSVSRGLYEQYF
TRBJ1-4 NA NA TRBV5-6 TGTGCCAGCAGTAGCAGGGGTTTTGGGGAAAAACTGTTTTTT CASSSRGFGEKLFF
TRBJ1-1 NA NA TRBV4-3 TGCGCCAGCAGCCAAGTAAACCGGTTGAACACTGAAGCTTTCTTT CASSQVNRLNTEAFF
TRBJ1-1 NA NA TRBV18 TGTGCCAGCTCACCACTTGGGGACACAAAGGGCACTGAAGCTTTCTTT CASSPLGDTKGTEAFF
TRBJ1-2 TRBD1 NA TRBV6-5 TGTGCCAGCAGTTACCAGGACAGGGCATTCTATGGCTACACCTTC CASSYQDRAFYGYTF
TRBJ1-3 NA few TRBV27 TGTGCCAGCAGGCCGGACTTGTCTACTGGAAACACCATATATTTT CASRPDLSTGNTIYF
TRBJ2-2 TRBD2 medium-sized TRBV2 TGTGCCAGCAGTGGACCTGGGGGGACTAGCGGGAGTGGGATCGCCGGGGAGCTGTTTTTT CASSGPGGTSGSGIAGELFF
TRBJ2-1 TRBD2 NA TRBV6-6 TGTGCCAGCAGTTACAGCCGCGGGACTACGGTTGAGCAGTTCTTC CASSYSRGTTVEQFF
TRBJ2-3 NA once TRBV27 TGTGCCAGCAGTCCCCGGTCGAAGCGTCGGGATACGCAGTATTTT CASSPRSKRRDTQYF
TRBJ2-7 TRBD2 NA TRBV11-2 TGTGCCAGCAGCTTATTCGGGACTAGCGGATACGAGCAGTACTTC CASSLFGTSGYEQYF
TRBJ1-4 NA NA TRBV7-9 TGTGCCAGCAGCTTAAATCCCAGGGAAAAGACTCATGAAAAACTGTTTTTT CASSLNPREKTHEKLFF
TRBJ1-5 NA NA TRBV7-2 TGTGCCAGCAGCTTAGCGGCCGATTATAGCAATCAGCCCCAGCATTTT CASSLAADYSNQPQHF
TRBJ1-6 NA NA TRBV7-9 TGTGCCAGCAGCTTAGGGACAGCCGAGCGGTCACCCCTCCACTTT CASSLGTAERSPLHF
TRBJ1-1 NA few TRBV7-6 TGTGCCAGCAGCTTAGAGGAGTACACTGAAGCTTTCTTT CASSLEEYTEAFF
TRBJ1-1 TRBD1 NA TRBV6-1 TGTGCCAGCAGGCGACAGGGGACGAACACTGAAGCTTTCTTT CASRRQGTNTEAFF
TRBJ2-7 NA NA TRBV20-1 TGCAGTGCGTCAAATTTCTACGAGCAGTACTTC CSASNFYEQYF
TRBJ1-1 NA NA TRBV6-5 TGTGCCAGCAGTGAAAGGGGGACTGAAGCTTTCTTT CASSERGTEAFF
TRBJ2-5 NA NA TRBV18 TGTGCCAGCTCACCTGGCGGGGAAGAGACCCAGTACTTC CASSPGGEETQYF
TRBJ2-1 NA NA TRBV5-1 TGCGCCAGCAGCGCCGGAACAGGGTACCCCTACAATGAGCAGTTCTTC CASSAGTGYPYNEQFF
TRBJ1-4 TRBD1 NA TRBV2 TGTGCCAGCAGGGAACGGACAGGGTTTAATGAAAAACTGTTTTTT CASRERTGFNEKLFF
TRBJ1-2 NA NA TRBV6-1 TGTGCCAGCCGACAGGACACATTTAACTATGGCTACACCTTC CASRQDTFNYGYTF
TRBJ1-2 TRBD1 once TRBV9 TGTGCCAGCAGTCCTCCGGGACAGGGAAGGTTTAATCGGGGCTACACCTTC CASSPPGQGRFNRGYTF